The 11 T cell receptor beta chains below come from one sample, sequenced in a study of shared clonotypes between healthy human individuals. Data came from immunoSEQ multiplex PCR; TCRdb stores just in-frame clones and leaves some out. The sample contains about 1.1 million clones, about 72% of which appear only once. The sequencing sample was made of memory CD4+ T cells from PBMCs. Subset in this sample: CD45RA-negative fraction. The receptors originated from a young man in good health. Some clones in this sample may be carry-over from other donors' samples.

This clone was observed a handful of times. This chain joins TRBV2 and TRBJ1-5; D is undetermined. The V gene lost 8 bases and the J gene lost 1 base, with 9 bases spanning the gap. Germline CDR1 and CDR2: SNHLY and FYNNEI. The CDR3 contains 13 residues. CDR3: CASCTDSNQPQHF. CDR3 sequence (DNA): TGTGCCAGCTGCACTGACAGCAATCAGCCCCAGCATTTT. Based on the CDR3 plus reference TRBV2 and TRBJ1-5, the full variable domain is EPEVTQTPSHQVTQMGQEVILRCVPISNHLYFYWYRQILGQKVEFLVSFYNNEISEKSEIFDDQFSVERPDGSNFTLKIRSTKLEDSAMYFCASCTDSNQPQHFGDGTRLSIL.

Details on this clone: Distinct nucleotide sequences in the sample also encode this CDR3. The chain links TRBV18 to TRBJ1-2, with unresolved D. The V end lost 2 bases, the J end lost 0 bases, and 7 bases lay between the germline ends. The CDR3 is made up of 14 amino acids. Per germline, CDR1 KGHSH and CDR2 LQKENI. CDR3 amino acids: CASSPSGANYGYTF. CDR3 coding DNA: TGTGCCAGCTCACCATCGGGCGCTAACTATGGCTACACCTTC.

This clone was detected a few times. This CDR3 is also generated by other DNA sequences in the sample. The J gene is TRBJ1-1, the V gene TRBV30; the D is unclear. The germline V gene has CDR1 GTSNPN and CDR2 SVGIG (reference sequence). The CDR3 consists of 11 residues. Trimming cost V 3 bases and J 8 bases, with 10 bases left between them. The CDR3 loop reads CAWSRRTEAFF. The CDR3 coding sequence is TGTGCCTGGAGCCGACGGACGGAAGCTTTCTTT.

This clone was recorded at least ten times. The chain employs TRBV6-5 and TRBJ1-1; D is uncertain. This CDR3 region has 11 residues. Germline assignment: CDR1 MNHEY and CDR2 SVGAGI. Trimming took off 1 base at V and 9 bases at J, with 6 bases between the two ends. The CDR3, as DNA: TGTGCCAGCAGTTACTTACAGAAAGCTTTCTTT. This encodes CASSYLQKAFF.

The chain has TRBV28 and TRBJ1-1; the D is unclear. The CDR3 consists of 13 residues. Trimming took off 4 bases at V and 6 bases at J, with 12 bases between the two ends. From germline, CDR1 is MDHEN and CDR2 SYDVKM. Here the CDR3 reads CASSWGSRSEAFF. CDR3 DNA: TGTGCCAGCAGTTGGGGATCTCGATCTGAAGCTTTCTTT.

The sample holds one count of this clone. The genes are TRBV9 and TRBJ1-2, with D tentatively TRBD1 (6 bases). This CDR3 is built from 16 residues. The germline V gene encodes CDR1 SGDLS and CDR2 YYNGEE. With 3 bases removed from V and 3 bases from J, the gap between germline ends came to 18 bases. Written as DNA, the CDR3 is TGTGCCAGCAGCGGGGTGGCAAACAGGGACCACTATGGCTACACCTTC. Translation: CASSGVANRDHYGYTF.

The chain recombines TRBV5-1 with TRBJ1-2; maybe TRBD1 (5 bases). The CDR3 length is 13 residues. V lost 3 bases and J lost 4, with 10 bases in between. The V gene's germline CDR1 is SGHRS and CDR2 YFSETQ. The CDR3 nucleotides read TGCGCCAGCAGCTCCATGACAGTCTATGGCTACACCTTC. Its protein is CASSSMTVYGYTF.

The chain combines TRBV5-1 with TRBJ2-7, with 8 bases lining up with TRBD2. The V gene's germline CDR1 is SGHRS and CDR2 YFSETQ. The trim removed 0 bases at V and 3 bases at J, leaving 8 bases unmatched. The CDR3 is made up of 16 amino acids. The CDR3 sequence is CASSLGPSGSGYEQYF. CDR3 DNA sequence: TGCGCCAGCAGCTTGGGTCCCAGCGGGAGCGGCTACGAGCAGTACTTC. The complete variable domain, with remaining parts taken from reference TRBV5-1 and TRBJ2-7, reads KAGVTQTPRYLIKTRGQQVTLSCSPISGHRSVSWYQQTPGQGLQFLFEYFSETQRNKGNFPGRFSGRQFSNSRSEMNVSTLELGDSALYLCASSLGPSGSGYEQYFGPGTRLTVT.

To note about this clone: This may be a read error, as it is one base from a much larger clone. The chain carries TRBV19 and TRBJ2-3; TRBD1 agrees at 8 bases. Trimming took 5 bases from V and 3 from J; bases not matched to a gene: 25. The CDR3 is 21 amino acids. The germline V gene encodes CDR1 LNHDA and CDR2 SQIVND (reference sequence). This CDR3 is CASSHNGLFRPSTGATDTQYF. In nucleotides, the CDR3 is TGTGCCAGTAGTCACAATGGACTTTTCAGGCCCTCGACAGGGGCTACAGATACGCAGTATTTT.

J is TRBJ1-3 and V is TRBV2; D is unclear. Between the trimmed V and J ends, which lost 4 bases and 4 bases, there was a span of 11 bases. Germline CDR1 and CDR2: SNHLY and FYNNEI. The CDR3 consists of 14 residues. The DNA for the CDR3 is TGTGCCAGCAGTGGGGCATTGGGAGGAAACACCATATATTTT. It codes for CASSGALGGNTIYF.

The chain couples TRBV5-1 to TRBJ2-3; D not resolved. Germline assignment: CDR1 SGHRS and CDR2 YFSETQ. V lost 0 bases to trimming and J lost 6 bases, with 14 bases between them. This CDR3 is 15 amino acids long. CDR3 nucleotide sequence: TGCGCCAGCAGCTTGGATGGTAGCAGGACGGATACGCAGTATTTT. This encodes CASSLDGSRTDTQYF.